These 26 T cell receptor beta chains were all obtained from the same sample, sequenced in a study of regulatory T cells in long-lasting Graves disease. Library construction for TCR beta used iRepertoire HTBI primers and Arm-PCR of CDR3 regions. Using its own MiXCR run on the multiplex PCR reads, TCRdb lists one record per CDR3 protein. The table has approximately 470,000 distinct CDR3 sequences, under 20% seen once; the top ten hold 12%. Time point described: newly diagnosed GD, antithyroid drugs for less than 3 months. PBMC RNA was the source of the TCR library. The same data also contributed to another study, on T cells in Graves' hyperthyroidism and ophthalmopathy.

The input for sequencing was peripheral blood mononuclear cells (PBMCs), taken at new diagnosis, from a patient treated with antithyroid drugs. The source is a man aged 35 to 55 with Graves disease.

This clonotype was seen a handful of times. CDR3 sequence: CASSLFSQPQHF. CDR3 nucleotides: TGTGCCAGCAGTTTATTTTCGCAGCCCCAGCATTTT. V and J are TRBV28 and TRBJ1-5, with D uncertain. V lost 1 base and J 7 bases, leaving 5 bases between the germline ends. This CDR3 comprises 12 residues. Germline values: CDR1 MDHEN, CDR2 SYDVKM.

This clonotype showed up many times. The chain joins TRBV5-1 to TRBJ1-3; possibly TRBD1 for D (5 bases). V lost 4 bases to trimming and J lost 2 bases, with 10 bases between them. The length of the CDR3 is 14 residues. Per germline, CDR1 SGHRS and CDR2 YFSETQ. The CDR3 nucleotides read TGCGCCAGCAGCCCCGGGGCGACTGGAAACACCATATATTTT. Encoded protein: CASSPGATGNTIYF. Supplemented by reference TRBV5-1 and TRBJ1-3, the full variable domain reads KAGVTQTPRYLIKTRGQQVTLSCSPISGHRSVSWYQQTPGQGLQFLFEYFSETQRNKGNFPGRFSGRQFSNSRSEMNVSTLELGDSALYLCASSPGATGNTIYFGEGSWLTVV.

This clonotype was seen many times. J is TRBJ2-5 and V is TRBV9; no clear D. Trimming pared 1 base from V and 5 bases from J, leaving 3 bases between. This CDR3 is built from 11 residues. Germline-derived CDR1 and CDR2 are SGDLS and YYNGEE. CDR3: CASSVSETQYF. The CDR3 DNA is TGTGCCAGCAGCGTAAGCGAGACCCAGTACTTC.

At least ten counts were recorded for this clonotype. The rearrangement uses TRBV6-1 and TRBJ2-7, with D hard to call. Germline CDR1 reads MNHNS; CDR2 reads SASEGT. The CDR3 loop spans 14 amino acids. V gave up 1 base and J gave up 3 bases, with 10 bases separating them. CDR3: CASSEGPLLYEQYF. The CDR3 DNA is TGTGCCAGCAGTGAAGGCCCACTTCTCTACGAGCAGTACTTC.

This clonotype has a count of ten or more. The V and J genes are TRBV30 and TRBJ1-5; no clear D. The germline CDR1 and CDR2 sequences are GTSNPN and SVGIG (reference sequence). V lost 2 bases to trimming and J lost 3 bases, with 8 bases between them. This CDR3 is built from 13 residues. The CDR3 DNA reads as TGTGCCTGGAGTCTAGGGCTCAATCAGCCCCAGCATTTT. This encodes CAWSLGLNQPQHF. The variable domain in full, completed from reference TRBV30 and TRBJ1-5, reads SQTIHQWPATLVQPVGSPLSLECTVEGTSNPNLYWYRQAAGRGLQLLFYSVGIGQISSEVPQNLSASRPQDRQFILSSKKLLLSDSGFYLCAWSLGLNQPQHFGDGTRLSIL.

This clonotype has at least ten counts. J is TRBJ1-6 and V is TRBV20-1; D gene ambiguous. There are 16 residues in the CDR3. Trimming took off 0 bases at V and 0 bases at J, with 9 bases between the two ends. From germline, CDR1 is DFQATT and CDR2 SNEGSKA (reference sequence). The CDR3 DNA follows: TGCAGTGCTAGAGATGGGTCGAGCTCCTATAATTCACCCCTCCACTTT. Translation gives CSARDGSSSYNSPLHF.

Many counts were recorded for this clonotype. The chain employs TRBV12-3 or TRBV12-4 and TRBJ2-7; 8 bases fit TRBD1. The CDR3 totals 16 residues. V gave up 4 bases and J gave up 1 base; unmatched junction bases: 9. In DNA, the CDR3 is TGTGCCAGCAGTTCTAGACGACAGGGGAGGTCCTACGAGCAGTACTTC. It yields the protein CASSSRRQGRSYEQYF.

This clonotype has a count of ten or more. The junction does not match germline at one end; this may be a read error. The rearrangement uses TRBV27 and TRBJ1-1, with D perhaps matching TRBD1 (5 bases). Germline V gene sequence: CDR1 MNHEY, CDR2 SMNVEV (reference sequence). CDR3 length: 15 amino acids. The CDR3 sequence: CASSPRGGKNTEAFF. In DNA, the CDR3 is TGCGCCAGCAGCCCCCGGGGGGGGAAAAACACTGAAGCTTTCTTT.

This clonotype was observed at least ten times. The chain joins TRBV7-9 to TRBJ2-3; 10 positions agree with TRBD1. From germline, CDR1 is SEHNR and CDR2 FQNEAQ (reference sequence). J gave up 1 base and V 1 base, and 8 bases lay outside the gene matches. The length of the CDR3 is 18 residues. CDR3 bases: TGTGCCAGCAGCTTAGGCGTCGGAGGGACAGGGGGCACAGATACGCAGTATTTT. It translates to CASSLGVGGTGGTDTQYF.

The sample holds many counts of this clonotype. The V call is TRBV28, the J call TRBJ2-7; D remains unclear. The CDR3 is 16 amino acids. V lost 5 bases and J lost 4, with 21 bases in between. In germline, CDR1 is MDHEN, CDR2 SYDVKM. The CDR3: CASSTPVATNQYEQYF. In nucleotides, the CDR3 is TGTGCCAGCAGTACACCTGTAGCAACTAATCAGTACGAGCAGTACTTC.

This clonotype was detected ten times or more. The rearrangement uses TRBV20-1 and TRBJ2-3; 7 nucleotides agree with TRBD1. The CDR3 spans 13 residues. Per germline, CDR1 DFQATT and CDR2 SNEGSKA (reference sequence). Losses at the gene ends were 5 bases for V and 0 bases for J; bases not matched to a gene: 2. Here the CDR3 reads CSAGDRSTDTQYF. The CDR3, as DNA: TGCAGTGCTGGGGACAGAAGCACAGATACGCAGTATTTT.

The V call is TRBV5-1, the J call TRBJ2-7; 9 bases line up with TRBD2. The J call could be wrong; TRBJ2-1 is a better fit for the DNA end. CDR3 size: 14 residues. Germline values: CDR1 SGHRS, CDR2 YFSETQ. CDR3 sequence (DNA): TGCGCCAGCAGCTTTAGCGGGAGCTGGAATGAGCAGTTCTTC. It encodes CASSFSGSWNEQFF.

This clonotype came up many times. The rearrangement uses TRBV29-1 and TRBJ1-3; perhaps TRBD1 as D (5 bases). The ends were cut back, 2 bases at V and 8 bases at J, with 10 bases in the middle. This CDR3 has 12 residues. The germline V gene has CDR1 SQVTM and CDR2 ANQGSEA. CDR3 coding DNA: TGCAGCGTTGAAAAGGGGCGGGACACCATATATTTT. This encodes CSVEKGRDTIYF. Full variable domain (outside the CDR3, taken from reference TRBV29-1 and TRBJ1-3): SAVISQKPSRDICQRGTSLTIQCQVDSQVTMMFWYRQQPGQSLTLIATANQGSEATYESGFVIDKFPISRPNLTFSTLTVSNMSPEDSSIYLCSVEKGRDTIYFGEGSWLTVV.

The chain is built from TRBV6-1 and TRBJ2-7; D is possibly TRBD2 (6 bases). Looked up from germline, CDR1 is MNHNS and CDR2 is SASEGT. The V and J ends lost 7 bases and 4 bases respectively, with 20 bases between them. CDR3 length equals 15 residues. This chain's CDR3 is CASNMGLSRYYEQYF. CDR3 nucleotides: TGTGCCAGCAACATGGGACTCTCCCGCTATTACGAGCAGTACTTC.

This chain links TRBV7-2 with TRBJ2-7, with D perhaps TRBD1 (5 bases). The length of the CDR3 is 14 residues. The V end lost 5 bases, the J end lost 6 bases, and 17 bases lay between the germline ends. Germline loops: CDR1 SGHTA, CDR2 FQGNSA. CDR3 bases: TGTGCCAGCAGCCATCCCCCAGGGTTCGGCGAGCAGTACTTC. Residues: CASSHPPGFGEQYF.

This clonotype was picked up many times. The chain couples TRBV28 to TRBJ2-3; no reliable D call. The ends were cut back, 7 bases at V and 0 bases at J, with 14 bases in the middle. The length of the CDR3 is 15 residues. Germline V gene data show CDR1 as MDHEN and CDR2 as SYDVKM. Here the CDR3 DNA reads TGTGCCAGCATCGAGACTCACTCTAGCACAGATACGCAGTATTTT. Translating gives CASIETHSSTDTQYF.

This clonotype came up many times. DNA for the CDR3: TGTGCCAGCAAGATATCGACAAAAGCGAGCACCGGGGAGCTGTTTTTT. Encoded protein: CASKISTKASTGELFF. This chain uses TRBV5-8 with TRBJ2-2; no firm D call. V was clipped by 6 bases and J by 4 bases, with 19 bases between them. From germline, CDR1 is SGHTS and CDR2 YDEGEE. CDR3 length equals 16 residues.

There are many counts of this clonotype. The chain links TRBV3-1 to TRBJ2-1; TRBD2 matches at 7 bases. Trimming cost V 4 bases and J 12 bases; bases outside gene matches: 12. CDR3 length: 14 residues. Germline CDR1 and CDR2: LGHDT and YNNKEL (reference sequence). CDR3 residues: CASSREGSGRVQFF. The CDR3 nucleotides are TGTGCCAGCAGCCGAGAAGGGAGTGGGAGGGTGCAGTTCTTC.

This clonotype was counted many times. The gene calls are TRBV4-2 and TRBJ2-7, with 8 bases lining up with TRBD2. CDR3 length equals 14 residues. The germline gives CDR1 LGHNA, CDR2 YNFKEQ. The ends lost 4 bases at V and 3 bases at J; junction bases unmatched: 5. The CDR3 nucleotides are TGTGCCAGCAGCCGGAGCGGGAGAGGCTACGAGCAGTACTTC. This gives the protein CASSRSGRGYEQYF.

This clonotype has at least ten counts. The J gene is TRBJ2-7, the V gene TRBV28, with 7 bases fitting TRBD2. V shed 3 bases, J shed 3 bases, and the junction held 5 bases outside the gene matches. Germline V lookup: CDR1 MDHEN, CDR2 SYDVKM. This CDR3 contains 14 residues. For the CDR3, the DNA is TGTGCCAGCAGTTTCTCTAGCGGTTACTACGAGCAGTACTTC. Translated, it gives CASSFSSGYYEQYF.

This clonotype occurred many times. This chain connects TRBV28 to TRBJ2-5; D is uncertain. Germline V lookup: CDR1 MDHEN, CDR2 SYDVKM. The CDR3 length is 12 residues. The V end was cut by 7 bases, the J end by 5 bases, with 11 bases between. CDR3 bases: TGTGCCAGCACGGTCGGCCTGGAGACCCAGTACTTC. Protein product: CASTVGLETQYF.

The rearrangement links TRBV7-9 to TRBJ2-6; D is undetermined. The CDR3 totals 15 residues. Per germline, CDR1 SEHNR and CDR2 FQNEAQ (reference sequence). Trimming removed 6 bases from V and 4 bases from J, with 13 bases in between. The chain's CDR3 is CASRLYPAGANVLTF. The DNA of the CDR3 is TGTGCCAGCAGACTATACCCGGCCGGGGCCAACGTCCTGACTTTC.

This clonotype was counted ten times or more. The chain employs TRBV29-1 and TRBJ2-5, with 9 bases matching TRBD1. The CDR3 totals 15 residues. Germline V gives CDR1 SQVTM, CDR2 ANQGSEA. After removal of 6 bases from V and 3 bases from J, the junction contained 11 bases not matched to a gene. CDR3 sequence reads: CSVVGATGGEETQYF. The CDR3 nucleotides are TGCAGCGTGGTCGGGGCGACAGGGGGGGAAGAGACCCAGTACTTC.

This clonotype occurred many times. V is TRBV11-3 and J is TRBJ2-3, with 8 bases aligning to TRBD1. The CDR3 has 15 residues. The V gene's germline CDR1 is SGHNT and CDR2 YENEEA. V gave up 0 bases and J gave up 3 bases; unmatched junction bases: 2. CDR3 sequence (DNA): TGTGCCAGCAGCTTAGACAGGGGGCGAACAGATACGCAGTATTTT. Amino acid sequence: CASSLDRGRTDTQYF.

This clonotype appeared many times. The CDR3 loop reads CASSLVGNPDTQYF. The CDR3 region has the DNA TGTGCCAGCAGTTTAGTAGGGAATCCAGATACGCAGTATTTT. The chain has TRBV27 and TRBJ2-3; D gene uncertain. Germline CDR1 MNHEY, CDR2 SMNVEV (reference sequence). CDR3 size: 14 residues. V lost 2 bases and J 4 bases, leaving 10 bases between the germline ends.

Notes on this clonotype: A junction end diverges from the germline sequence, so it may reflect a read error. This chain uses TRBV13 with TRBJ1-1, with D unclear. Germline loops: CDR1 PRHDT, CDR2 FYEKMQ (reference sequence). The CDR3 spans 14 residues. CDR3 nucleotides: TGTGCCGGCAGCTTTGAAGGCCGAAACACTGAAGCTTTCTTT. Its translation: CAGSFEGRNTEAFF. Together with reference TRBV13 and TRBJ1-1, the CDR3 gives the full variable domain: AAGVIQSPRHLIKEKRETATLKCYPIPRHDTVYWYQQGPGQDPQFLISFYEKMQSDKGSIPDRFSAQQFSDYHSELNMSSLELGDSALYFCAGSFEGRNTEAFFGQGTRLTVV.